These 32 T cell receptor beta chains were all obtained from the same sample, sequenced in a study of shared T cell receptors in the human thymus. TCRdb keeps only in-frame clones here, not all; method: immunoSEQ multiplex PCR. The repertoire holds 700,000 to 750,000 clones, 75% to 90% seen once, with around 0.0099% in the top ten. In addition, the sample was reused for a study of human thymus T cells.

The sequenced sample was thymocytes. The receptors stem from a girl less than two years old with a congenital heart defect.

This rearrangement joins TRBV10-3 to TRBJ1-1; tentative D call: TRBD1 (5 bases). This CDR3 comprises 11 residues. The V end lost 6 bases, the J end lost 3 bases, and 5 bases lay between the germline ends. Germline V gene sequence: CDR1 ENHRY, CDR2 SYGVKD. CDR3 sequence (DNA): TGTGCCATCAGAGGGGACACTGAAGCTTTCTTT. Amino acids: CAIRGDTEAFF.

This sequence joins TRBV7-9 and TRBJ2-5, with 8 bases fitting TRBD2. Looked up from germline, CDR1 is SEHNR and CDR2 is FQNEAQ (reference sequence). There are 17 residues in the CDR3. The V and J ends lost 5 bases and 3 bases, in that order; junction bases with no gene match: 14. CDR3 sequence reads: CASSPREAGGQKETQYF. In nucleotides, the CDR3 is TGTGCCAGCAGCCCAAGGGAGGCGGGGGGACAAAAAGAGACCCAGTACTTC.

The genes are TRBV2 and TRBJ1-1, with 10 bases that match TRBD1. Looked up from germline, CDR1 is SNHLY and CDR2 is FYNNEI. After removal of 7 bases from V and 0 bases from J, the junction contained 5 bases not matched to a gene. This CDR3 comprises 15 residues. The DNA for the CDR3 is TGTGCCAGCACCCGGGACAGGGGAATGAACACTGAAGCTTTCTTT. Translated, it gives CASTRDRGMNTEAFF.

The chain couples TRBV28 to TRBJ2-7; a weak D match, TRBD1 (5 bases). Germline CDR1 and CDR2: MDHEN and SYDVKM. The CDR3 is 16 residues long. Trimming took off 4 bases at V and 3 bases at J, with 19 bases between the two ends. In nucleotides, the CDR3 is TGTGCCAGCAGTTGGAGACTTAGGACATCCCGCTACGAGCAGTACTTC. It encodes CASSWRLRTSRYEQYF.

This clone was recorded a few times. The chain joins TRBV29-1 to TRBJ2-5, with D possibly matching TRBD1 (6 bases). Germline CDR1 reads SQVTM; CDR2 reads ANQGSEA. V lost 6 bases and J lost 5, with 16 bases in between. This CDR3 is built from 13 residues. The DNA of the CDR3 is TGCAGCGTCCTGCAACACAGGGTGGAGACCCAGTACTTC. Protein: CSVLQHRVETQYF.

This clone was picked up one time. The chain has TRBV9 and TRBJ2-1; TRBD1 aligns across 7 bases. The CDR3 extends over 16 amino acids. Trimming removed 7 bases from V and 2 bases from J; junction bases left unmatched: 12. Germline V lookup: CDR1 SGDLS, CDR2 YYNGEE. CDR3 loop: CASHPQGLVAYNEQFF. CDR3 coding DNA: TGTGCCAGCCACCCACAGGGGCTAGTGGCCTACAATGAGCAGTTCTTC.

The chain employs TRBV5-6 and TRBJ1-2; 9 positions agree with TRBD1. Trimming at V came to 4 bases and at J to 2 bases, leaving 12 bases not matched to a gene. Germline V gene lookup returns CDR1 SGHDT and CDR2 YYEEEE. CDR3 length: 17 residues. The DNA of the CDR3 is TGTGCCAGCAGCACTGGGACAGGGAGCGGGGTGAACTATGGCTACACCTTC. This encodes CASSTGTGSGVNYGYTF.

The chain joins TRBV5-8 to TRBJ1-2; 8 positions agree with TRBD1. J gave up 7 bases and V 4 bases, and 12 bases lay outside the gene matches. Germline lookup yields CDR1 SGHTS and CDR2 YDEGEE. CDR3 length: 15 amino acids. The CDR3 protein is CASSGMDRAGGGYTF. The DNA for the CDR3 is TGTGCCAGCAGCGGGATGGACAGGGCCGGGGGTGGCTACACCTTC. Complete variable domain (other parts from reference TRBV5-8 and TRBJ1-2): EAGVTQSPTHLIKTRGQQATLRCSPISGHTSVYWYQQALGLGLQFLLWYDEGEERNRGNFPPRFSGRQFPNYSSELNVNALELEDSALYLCASSGMDRAGGGYTFGSGTRLTVV.

The J gene is TRBJ2-7, the V gene TRBV7-6; 7 bases align to TRBD1. The CDR3 runs 15 residues. The germline V gene encodes CDR1 SGHVS and CDR2 FNYEAQ. V gave up 5 bases and J gave up 3 bases; unmatched junction bases: 10. CDR3 residues: CASSPRQGSIYEQYF. The CDR3 nucleotides read TGTGCCAGCAGCCCCCGACAGGGATCAATCTACGAGCAGTACTTC.

This chain links TRBV11-3 with TRBJ2-7, with 8 bases that match TRBD1. Trimming at V came to 6 bases and at J to 2 bases, leaving 6 bases not matched to a gene. The germline V gene has CDR1 SGHNT and CDR2 YENEEA. The length of the CDR3 is 14 residues. The CDR3 here is CASSYGTGPYEQYF. CDR3 bases: TGTGCCAGCAGTTACGGGACAGGCCCCTACGAGCAGTACTTC.

The chain carries TRBV27 and TRBJ2-3, with 8 bases aligning to TRBD2. Germline loops: CDR1 MNHEY, CDR2 SMNVEV (reference sequence). Unmatched junction bases numbered 8, after V lost 4 bases and J lost 2 bases. This CDR3 contains 16 residues. The CDR3 coding sequence is TGTGCCAGCAGTTCCCTCGGGGGGGGTTACACAGATACGCAGTATTTT. This translates into CASSSLGGGYTDTQYF.

V usage is TRBV28 and J usage is TRBJ2-5; D call uncertain. The germline V gene encodes CDR1 MDHEN and CDR2 SYDVKM. The CDR3 consists of 14 residues. V was trimmed by 4 bases and J by 2 bases, leaving 11 bases between them. This CDR3 is CASSYKTDQETQYF. Written as DNA, the CDR3 is TGTGCCAGCAGTTATAAAACAGATCAAGAGACCCAGTACTTC. Complete variable domain (other parts from reference TRBV28 and TRBJ2-5): DVKVTQSSRYLVKRTGEKVFLECVQDMDHENMFWYRQDPGLGLRLIYFSYDVKMKEKGDIPEGYSVSREKKERFSLILESASTNQTSMYLCASSYKTDQETQYFGPGTRLLVL.

This clone was seen a few times. The DNA of the CDR3 is TGCGCCAGCAGCCAAGATCCGCTAGCCGATTACGAGCAGTACTTC. It encodes CASSQDPLADYEQYF. The chain joins TRBV4-1 to TRBJ2-7; perhaps TRBD2 as D (5 bases). The length of the CDR3 is 15 residues. Germline assignment: CDR1 MGHRA and CDR2 YSYEKL. The germline V and J ends were trimmed by 0 bases and 4 bases, with 13 bases remaining between them.

This clone was observed once. The genes are TRBV5-4 and TRBJ1-6; 7 bases agree with TRBD1. Unmatched junction bases numbered 6, after V lost 4 bases and J lost 5 bases. CDR3 length equals 15 residues. The germline gives CDR1 SGHNT, CDR2 YYREEE (reference sequence). The CDR3 nucleotides are TGTGCCAGCAGCGCAAACGGGACAGATAATTCACCCCTCCACTTT. Residues: CASSANGTDNSPLHF.

This sequence joins TRBV9 and TRBJ1-1; 8 bases fit TRBD1. This CDR3 is built from 15 residues. CDR1 and CDR2 (germline): SGDLS, YYNGEE. V trimming: 3 bases; J trimming: 5 bases; junction bases outside the gene matches: 9. The CDR3 sequence: CASSGVRQGRTEAFF. The DNA of the CDR3 is TGTGCCAGCAGCGGGGTCAGACAGGGGAGAACTGAAGCTTTCTTT.

The V and J genes are TRBV10-3 and TRBJ2-3; D may be TRBD2 (6 bases). Trimming pared 2 bases from V and 0 bases from J, leaving 27 bases between. The CDR3 extends over 21 amino acids. Looked up from germline, CDR1 is ENHRY and CDR2 is SYGVKD. CDR3: CAISERTHGTVAGSSTDTQYF. CDR3 DNA sequence: TGTGCCATCAGTGAGCGAACTCATGGGACTGTGGCGGGGTCTAGCACAGATACGCAGTATTTT.

V usage is TRBV7-2 and J usage is TRBJ2-7; TRBD1 agrees at 7 bases. Germline assignment: CDR1 SGHTA and CDR2 FQGNSA. V shed 1 base, J shed 3 bases, and the junction held 12 bases outside the gene matches. The CDR3 spans 17 residues. Here the CDR3 reads CASSLVRDVGGHYEQYF. For the CDR3, the DNA is TGTGCCAGCAGCTTAGTTAGGGATGTAGGGGGCCACTACGAGCAGTACTTC.

The chain joins TRBV19 to TRBJ1-2; D not resolved. Trimming pared 7 bases from V and 7 bases from J, leaving 10 bases between. There are 11 residues in the CDR3. Germline V lookup: CDR1 LNHDA, CDR2 SQIVND (reference sequence). The CDR3: CASTGQSGYTF. The DNA for the CDR3 is TGTGCCAGTACTGGGCAGTCTGGCTACACCTTC.

This sequence joins TRBV11-2 and TRBJ2-5; D gene uncertain. V was clipped by 1 base and J by 9 bases, with 9 bases between them. The CDR3 totals 12 residues. Germline CDR1 SGHAT, CDR2 FQNNGV. CDR3: CASSLASSSQYF. The CDR3 nucleotides are TGTGCCAGCAGCTTAGCGTCGAGCTCCCAGTACTTC.

The chain carries TRBV5-6 and TRBJ1-2; 8 bases agree with TRBD1. J was trimmed by 4 bases and V by 3 bases; bases with no gene match: 8. This CDR3 region has 15 residues. CDR1 and CDR2 (germline): SGHDT, YYEEEE. The CDR3 nucleotides read TGTGCCAGCAGCTATCGGACAGGGAGTGGCTATGGCTACACCTTC. Its protein product is CASSYRTGSGYGYTF. The full variable domain, with the rest looked up from reference TRBV5-6 and TRBJ1-2, is DAGVTQSPTHLIKTRGQQVTLRCSPKSGHDTVSWYQQALGQGPQFIFQYYEEEERQRGNFPDRFSGHQFPNYSSELNVNALLLGDSALYLCASSYRTGSGYGYTFGSGTRLTVV.

V is TRBV7-2 and J is TRBJ2-7; D may be TRBD1 (6 bases). CDR3 length: 17 amino acids. Germline V gives CDR1 SGHTA, CDR2 FQGNSA. Trimming stripped 1 base from V and 3 bases from J, with 19 bases between. The DNA of the CDR3 is TGTGCCAGCAGCTTAGGGCCGCGACAGGATTACTTCTACGAGCAGTACTTC. Translating it yields CASSLGPRQDYFYEQYF.

The chain links TRBV2 to TRBJ1-3, with TRBD1 as a possible D gene (5 bases). There are 18 residues in the CDR3. Trimming cost V 5 bases and J 3 bases, with 23 bases left between them. CDR1 and CDR2 from the germline V gene are SNHLY and FYNNEI. The CDR3 sequence: CASSPLVGGGSNGNTIYF. The CDR3 nucleotides read TGTGCCAGCAGTCCCCTAGTCGGGGGAGGATCTAATGGAAACACCATATATTTT.

As concerns this clone: One junction end disagrees with the germline gene, perhaps due to a read error. This same CDR3 is encoded by further DNA sequences in the sample. The chain recombines TRBV11-2 with TRBJ1-6; weak D call: TRBD1 (6 bases). Germline V gene data show CDR1 as SGHAT and CDR2 as FQNNGV. The CDR3 runs to 19 residues. CDR3 amino acids: CASSPYGQLVYSYNSPLHF. The CDR3, as DNA: TGTGCCAGCAGCCCCTATGGACAGTTGGTGTACTCCTATAATTCCCCCCTCCACTTT. Full variable domain (missing parts from reference TRBV11-2 and TRBJ1-6): EAGVAQSPRYKIIEKRQSVAFWCNPISGHATLYWYQQILGQGPKLLIQFQNNGVVDDSQLPKDRFSAERLKGVDSTLKIQPAKLEDSAVYLCASSPYGQLVYSYNSPLHFGNGTRLTVT.

The rearrangement joins TRBV7-2 to TRBJ2-7; 9 positions agree with TRBD2. The CDR3 extends over 15 amino acids. The J segment lost 7 bases and the V segment lost 4 bases, leaving 11 bases of the junction unmatched. From germline, CDR1 is SGHTA and CDR2 FQGNSA. CDR3 DNA sequence: TGTGCCAGCAGCTCCCGACTAGCGGCTTTAAGAGAGCAGTACTTC. Translation: CASSSRLAALREQYF.

This clone has just one count. V and J are TRBV2 and TRBJ2-3, with TRBD1 identical over 7 bases. Germline lookup yields CDR1 SNHLY and CDR2 FYNNEI. V lost 0 bases to trimming and J lost 1 base; unmatched junction nucleotides: 7. The CDR3 is 17 residues long. CDR3 amino acids: CASSEAQSDRGTDTQYF. The CDR3 DNA reads as TGTGCCAGCAGTGAAGCCCAATCCGACAGGGGCACAGATACGCAGTATTTT.

This chain links TRBV28 with TRBJ2-7, with D possibly matching TRBD1 (5 bases). CDR1 is MDHEN and CDR2 is SYDVKM in the germline V gene. The CDR3 spans 16 residues. V lost 2 bases, J lost 0 bases, and 14 bases lay in between. The CDR3 DNA reads TGTGCCAGCAGTTTAGGAGCAGGGTTTAGCTCCTACGAGCAGTACTTC. Amino acids: CASSLGAGFSSYEQYF.

The chain is built from TRBV6-1 and TRBJ1-5; 7 positions match TRBD1. Germline CDR1 is MNHNS and CDR2 is SASEGT. V lost 8 bases, J lost 0 bases, and 7 bases stayed unmatched. This CDR3 has 15 amino acids. The CDR3, as DNA: TGTGCCAGCCGAGCTACAGGGGATAGCAATCAGCCCCAGCATTTT. This encodes CASRATGDSNQPQHF.

This chain connects TRBV5-4 to TRBJ2-1; TRBD2 aligns across 13 bases. Germline trimming cut 0 bases from V and 8 bases from J; bases unmatched to any gene: 2. Per germline, CDR1 SGHNT and CDR2 YYREEE (reference sequence). The length of the CDR3 is 15 residues. This CDR3 is CASSLGLAGGDEQFF. The CDR3 DNA is TGTGCCAGCAGCTTGGGACTAGCGGGGGGCGATGAGCAGTTCTTC.

The chain couples TRBV4-1 to TRBJ1-1; 9 bases line up with TRBD1. Germline-derived CDR1 and CDR2 are MGHRA and YSYEKL. The ends lost 3 bases at V and 1 base at J; junction bases unmatched: 6. There are 16 residues in the CDR3. In DNA, the CDR3 is TGCGCCAGCAGCCAGGGGCGGGACAGGGAGAACACTGAAGCTTTCTTT. This sequence encodes CASSQGRDRENTEAFF.

The gene calls are TRBV30 and TRBJ2-7; D call uncertain. The CDR3 has 15 amino acids. V was clipped by 0 bases and J by 1 base, with 13 bases between them. Germline V gene data show CDR1 as GTSNPN and CDR2 as SVGIG (reference sequence). The CDR3 nucleotides are TGTGCCTGGAGTGTGTCGGGTTCCTATTCCTACGAGCAGTACTTC. Protein product: CAWSVSGSYSYEQYF.

The chain has TRBV18 and TRBJ2-2; 9 bases agree with TRBD1. V shed 2 bases and J 4 bases; nucleotides not matched to a gene: 8. Germline V gene lookup returns CDR1 KGHSH and CDR2 LQKENI. CDR3 length: 17 residues. Here the CDR3 reads CASSPSAGTGFTGELFF. Written as DNA, the CDR3 is TGTGCCAGCTCACCATCAGCCGGGACAGGGTTCACCGGGGAGCTGTTTTTT.

This rearrangement joins TRBV19 to TRBJ2-7, with D possibly being TRBD2 (7 bases). Germline V gene sequence: CDR1 LNHDA, CDR2 SQIVND (reference sequence). The CDR3 spans 14 residues. Deletions cut 7 bases from V and 3 bases from J, with 16 bases between. The CDR3 DNA sequence: TGTGCCAGTAAGGACGGGGGGCCCCACTACGAGCAGTACTTC. Translated, it gives CASKDGGPHYEQYF.